These 5 T cell receptor beta chains originate from one sample sequenced in a study of blood T cell repertoires in COVID-19 (TCRdb year 2020). Libraries were made using the immunoSEQ multiplex PCR assay. This is the immuneACCESS table as TCRdb keeps it, with only in-frame sequences that have V and J called. A part of the clones is gone; compared with another copy, unresolved V genes explain less than half, and the rest is unexplained. Recorded for this sample are approximately 180,000 clones; 89% of them occurred a single time. The ten largest account for 2% to 2.5% of the sample. The sample consisted of PBMCs or T cells enriched from blood (not recorded which). These receptors were taken from a woman in her forties with acute COVID-19.

V and J are TRBV28 and TRBJ1-6; possibly TRBD1 for D (6 bases). Per germline, CDR1 MDHEN and CDR2 SYDVKM. Trimming removed 6 bases from V and 7 bases from J, with 13 bases in between. The CDR3 length is 14 residues. The CDR3 region is CASRGGGRNSPLHF. The DNA of the CDR3 is TGTGCCAGCAGGGGAGGGGGGCGGAATTCACCCCTCCACTTT.

The rearrangement uses TRBV2 and TRBJ1-4; TRBD1 matches at 8 bases. CDR3 length: 13 amino acids. Germline loops: CDR1 SNHLY, CDR2 FYNNEI. V shed 4 bases and J 7 bases; nucleotides not matched to a gene: 2. The CDR3 loop reads CASSGTGSEKLFF. CDR3 bases: TGTGCCAGCAGTGGGACAGGGAGTGAAAAACTGTTTTTT.

The rearrangement links TRBV5-1 to TRBJ1-4, with 7 bases that match TRBD1. CDR3 length: 13 residues. CDR1 and CDR2 from the germline V gene are SGHRS and YFSETQ. CDR3 nucleotide sequence: TGCGACTTACAGGGGACGGGGGTTGAAAAACTGTTTTTT. Translating it yields CDLQGTGVEKLFF.

The J gene is TRBJ2-5, the V gene TRBV7-2, with D perhaps matching TRBD2 (6 bases). Germline V gene data show CDR1 as SGHTA and CDR2 as FQGNSA. Trimming removed 5 bases at V and 4 bases at J, with 17 bases between. CDR3 length: 15 amino acids. The CDR3 bases are TGTGCCAGCAGCCGGGATGGGGGACTGTCAGAGACCCAGTACTTC. Protein: CASSRDGGLSETQYF.

The rearrangement links TRBV3-1 (or the pseudogene TRBV3-2) to TRBJ2-6; possible D gene TRBD2, 6 bases. V was shortened by 2 bases and J by 0 bases, with 11 bases between the two germline ends. CDR3 size: 17 residues. Germline CDR1 reads LGHDT; CDR2 reads YNNKEL (reference sequence). The CDR3 nucleotides read TGTGCCAGCAGCCAAACGGGACTGATCTCTGGGGCCAACGTCCTGACTTTC. Residues: CASSQTGLISGANVLTF.